Sequencing of this T cell receptor (beta chain) was carried out in a study of T-cell reconstitution after alpha-beta-depleted transplantation in children. Construction of the TCRbeta library involved unique molecular identifiers. One entry per CDR3 protein results from TCRdb running MiXCR on the PCR reads. The sample consists of some 300,000 distinct CDR3 sequences, 10% of them appearing once. The V gene's germline CDR1 is DFQATT and CDR2 SNEGSKA (reference sequence). Trimming removed 1 base from V and 0 bases from J; junction bases left unmatched: 8. This CDR3 contains 19 residues. The input for sequencing was PBMCs from the stem cell graft donor, taken from the stem cell graft. The rearrangement links TRBV20-1 to TRBJ2-1; 14 nucleotides agree with TRBD2. The TCR was taken from a human donor who donated a stem cell graft to a child with acute lymphoblastic leukemia. Here the CDR3 DNA reads TGCAGTGCTAGAGGCGCGTCCGGGACTAGCGGGAGCTCCTACAATGAGCAGTTCTTC. Translated, it gives CSARGASGTSGSSYNEQFF.